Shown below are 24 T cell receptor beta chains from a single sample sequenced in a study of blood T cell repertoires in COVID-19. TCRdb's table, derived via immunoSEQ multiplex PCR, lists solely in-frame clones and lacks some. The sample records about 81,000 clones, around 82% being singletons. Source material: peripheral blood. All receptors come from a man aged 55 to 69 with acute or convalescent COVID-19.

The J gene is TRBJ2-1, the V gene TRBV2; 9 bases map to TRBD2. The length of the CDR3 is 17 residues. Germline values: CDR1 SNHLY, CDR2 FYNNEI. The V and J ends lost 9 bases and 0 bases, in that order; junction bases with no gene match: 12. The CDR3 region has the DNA TGTGCCAGAAGTTGGGGTAGCGGGGGCTCCTCCTACAATGAGCAGTTCTTC. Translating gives CARSWGSGGSSYNEQFF.

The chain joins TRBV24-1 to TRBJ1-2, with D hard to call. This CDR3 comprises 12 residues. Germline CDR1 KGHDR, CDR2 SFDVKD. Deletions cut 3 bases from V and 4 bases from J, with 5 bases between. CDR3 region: CATSDLRYGYTF. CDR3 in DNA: TGTGCCACCAGTGATCTCCGCTATGGCTACACCTTC.

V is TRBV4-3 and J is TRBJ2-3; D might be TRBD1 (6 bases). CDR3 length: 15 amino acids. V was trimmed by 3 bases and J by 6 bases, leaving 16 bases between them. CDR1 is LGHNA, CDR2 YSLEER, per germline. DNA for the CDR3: TGCGCCAGCAGCCATGAGTCCAGGGGAATGGATACGCAGTATTTT. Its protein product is CASSHESRGMDTQYF.

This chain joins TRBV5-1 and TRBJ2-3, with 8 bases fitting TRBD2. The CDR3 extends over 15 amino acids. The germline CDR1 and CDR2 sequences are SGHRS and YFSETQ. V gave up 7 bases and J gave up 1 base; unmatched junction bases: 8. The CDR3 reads CASGPQLAGTDTQYF. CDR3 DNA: TGCGCCAGCGGCCCTCAACTAGCGGGCACAGATACGCAGTATTTT.

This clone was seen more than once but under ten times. The CDR3 bases are TGTGCCAGCAGCTCTTGGGGACAGGGGGGGAATCAGCCCCAGCATTTT. As protein: CASSSWGQGGNQPQHF. This chain connects TRBV7-2 to TRBJ1-5; 11 bases align to TRBD1. Germline V gene lookup returns CDR1 SGHTA and CDR2 FQGNSA. This CDR3 is 16 amino acids long. Trimming removed 4 bases from V and 4 bases from J; junction bases left unmatched: 6. Filled out from reference TRBV7-2 and TRBJ1-5, the complete variable domain reads GAGVSQSPSNKVTEKGKDVELRCDPISGHTALYWYRQSLGQGLEFLIYFQGNSAPDKSGLPSDRFSAERTGGSVSTLTIQRTQQEDSAVYLCASSSWGQGGNQPQHFGDGTRLSIL.

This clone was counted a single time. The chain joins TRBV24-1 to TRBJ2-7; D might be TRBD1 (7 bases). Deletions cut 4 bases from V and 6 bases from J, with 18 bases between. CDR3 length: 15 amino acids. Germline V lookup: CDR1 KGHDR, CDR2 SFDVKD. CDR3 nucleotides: TGTGCCACCAGTGACCCCGGACAGGCCGGGGGCGAGCAGTACTTC. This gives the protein CATSDPGQAGGEQYF.

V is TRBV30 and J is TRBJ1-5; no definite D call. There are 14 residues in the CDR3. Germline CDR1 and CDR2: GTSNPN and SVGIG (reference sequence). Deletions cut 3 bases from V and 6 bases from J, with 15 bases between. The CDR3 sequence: CAWRGPFEGQPQHF. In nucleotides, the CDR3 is TGTGCCTGGAGAGGGCCTTTTGAGGGTCAGCCCCAGCATTTT. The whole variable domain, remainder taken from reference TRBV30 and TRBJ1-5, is SQTIHQWPATLVQPVGSPLSLECTVEGTSNPNLYWYRQAAGRGLQLLFYSVGIGQISSEVPQNLSASRPQDRQFILSSKKLLLSDSGFYLCAWRGPFEGQPQHFGDGTRLSIL.

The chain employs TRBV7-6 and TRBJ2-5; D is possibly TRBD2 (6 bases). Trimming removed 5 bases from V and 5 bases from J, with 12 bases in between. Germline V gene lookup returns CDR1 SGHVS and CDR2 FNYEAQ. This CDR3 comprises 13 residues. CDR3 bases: TGTGCCAGCAGCCTTACCCGGGGGGAGACCCAGTACTTC. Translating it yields CASSLTRGETQYF. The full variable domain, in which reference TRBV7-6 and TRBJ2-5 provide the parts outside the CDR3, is GAGVSQSPRYKVTKRGQDVALRCDPISGHVSLYWYRQALGQGPEFLTYFNYEAQQDKSGLPNDRFSAERPEGSISTLTIQRTEQRDSAMYRCASSLTRGETQYFGPGTRLLVL.

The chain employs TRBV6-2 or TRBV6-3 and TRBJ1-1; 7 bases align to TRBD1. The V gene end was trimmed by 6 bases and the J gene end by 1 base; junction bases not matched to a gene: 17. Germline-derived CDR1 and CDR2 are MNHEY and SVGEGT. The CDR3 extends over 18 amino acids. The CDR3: CASSSRRTPGTANTEAFF. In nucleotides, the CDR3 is TGTGCCAGCAGCTCAAGGCGAACTCCCGGGACAGCGAACACTGAAGCTTTCTTT.

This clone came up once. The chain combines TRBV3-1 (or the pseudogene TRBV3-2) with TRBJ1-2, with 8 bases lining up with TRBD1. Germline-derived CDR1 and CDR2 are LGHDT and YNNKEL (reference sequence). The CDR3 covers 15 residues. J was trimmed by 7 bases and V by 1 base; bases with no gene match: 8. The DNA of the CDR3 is TGTGCCAGCAGCCAAGCCAGACAGGGGCCGGGTGGCTACACCTTC. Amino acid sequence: CASSQARQGPGGYTF.

CDR3 amino acids: CASSEWEGDGYTF. For the CDR3, the DNA is TGTGCCAGCAGTGAATGGGAGGGGGATGGCTACACCTTC. This chain joins TRBV25-1 and TRBJ1-2; tentatively, D is TRBD1 (6 bases). V was trimmed by 1 base and J by 6 bases, leaving 9 bases between them. Germline CDR1 and CDR2: MGHDK and SYGVNS. The CDR3 spans 13 residues.

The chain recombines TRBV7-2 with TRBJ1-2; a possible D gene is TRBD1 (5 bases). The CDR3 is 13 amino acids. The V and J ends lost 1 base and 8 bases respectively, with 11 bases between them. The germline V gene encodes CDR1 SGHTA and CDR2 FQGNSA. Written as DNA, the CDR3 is TGTGCCAGCAGCTTAGGGACATACAGCGGCTACACCTTC. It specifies CASSLGTYSGYTF.

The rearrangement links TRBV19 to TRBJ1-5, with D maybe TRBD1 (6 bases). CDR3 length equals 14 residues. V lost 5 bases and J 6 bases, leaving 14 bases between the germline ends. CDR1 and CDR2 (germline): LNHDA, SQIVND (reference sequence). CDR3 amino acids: CASSRDNRGQPQHF. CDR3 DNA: TGTGCCAGTAGTCGGGACAATCGGGGTCAGCCCCAGCATTTT.

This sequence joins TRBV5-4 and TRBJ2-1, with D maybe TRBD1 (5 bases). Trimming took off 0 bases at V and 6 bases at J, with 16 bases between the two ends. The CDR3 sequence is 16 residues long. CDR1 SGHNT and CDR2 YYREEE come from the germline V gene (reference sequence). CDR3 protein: CASSLVATLQGNEQFF. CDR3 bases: TGTGCCAGCAGCTTGGTGGCTACCCTGCAGGGCAATGAGCAGTTCTTC.

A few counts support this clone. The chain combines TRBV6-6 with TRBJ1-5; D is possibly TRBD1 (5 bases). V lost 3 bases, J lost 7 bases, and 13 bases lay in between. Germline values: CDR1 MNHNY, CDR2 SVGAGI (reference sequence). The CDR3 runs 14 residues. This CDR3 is CASSYSGEGQPQHF. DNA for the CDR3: TGTGCCAGCAGTTATTCGGGGGAAGGACAGCCCCAGCATTTT.

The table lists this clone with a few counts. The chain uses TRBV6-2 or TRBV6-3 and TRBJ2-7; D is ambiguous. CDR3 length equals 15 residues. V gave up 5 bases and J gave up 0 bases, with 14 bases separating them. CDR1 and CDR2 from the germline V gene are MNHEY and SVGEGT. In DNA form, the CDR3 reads TGTGCCAGCAGTCCATACACAAGGAGCTCCTACGAGCAGTACTTC. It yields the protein CASSPYTRSSYEQYF.

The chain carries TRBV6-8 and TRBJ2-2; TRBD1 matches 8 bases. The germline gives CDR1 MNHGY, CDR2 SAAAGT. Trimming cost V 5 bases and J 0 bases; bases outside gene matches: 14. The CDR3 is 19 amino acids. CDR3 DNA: TGTGCCAGCAGTGAGTCCAGACAGGGGTTTGACGCGAACACCGGGGAGCTGTTTTTT. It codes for CASSESRQGFDANTGELFF.

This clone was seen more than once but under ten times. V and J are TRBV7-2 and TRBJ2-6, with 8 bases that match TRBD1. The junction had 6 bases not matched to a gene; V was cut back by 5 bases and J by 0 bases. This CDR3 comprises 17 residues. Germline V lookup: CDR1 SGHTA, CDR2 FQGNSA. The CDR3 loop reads CASSLGQANSGANVLTF. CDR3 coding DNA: TGTGCCAGCAGCCTGGGACAGGCGAACTCTGGGGCCAACGTCCTGACTTTC.

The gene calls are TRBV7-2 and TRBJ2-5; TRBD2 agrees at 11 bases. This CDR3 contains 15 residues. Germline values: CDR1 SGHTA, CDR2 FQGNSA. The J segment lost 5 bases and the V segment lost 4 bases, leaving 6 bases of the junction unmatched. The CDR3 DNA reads TGTGCCAGCAGCTCCCCGACTAGCGGGACCGAGACCCAGTACTTC. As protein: CASSSPTSGTETQYF.

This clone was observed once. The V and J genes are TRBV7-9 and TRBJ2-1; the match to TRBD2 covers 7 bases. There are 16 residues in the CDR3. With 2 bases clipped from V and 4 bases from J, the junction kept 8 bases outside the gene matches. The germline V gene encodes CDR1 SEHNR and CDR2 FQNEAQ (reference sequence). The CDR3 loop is CASSLSPSGNYNEQFF. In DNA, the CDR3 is TGTGCCAGCAGCTTATCACCTAGCGGCAATTACAATGAGCAGTTCTTC.

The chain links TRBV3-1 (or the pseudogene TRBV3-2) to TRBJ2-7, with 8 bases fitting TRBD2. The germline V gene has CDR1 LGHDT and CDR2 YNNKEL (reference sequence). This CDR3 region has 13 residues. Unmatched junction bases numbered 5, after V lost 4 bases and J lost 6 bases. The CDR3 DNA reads TGTGCCAGCAGCCCCGGGGGGGCGGGCGAGCAGTACTTC. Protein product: CASSPGGAGEQYF.

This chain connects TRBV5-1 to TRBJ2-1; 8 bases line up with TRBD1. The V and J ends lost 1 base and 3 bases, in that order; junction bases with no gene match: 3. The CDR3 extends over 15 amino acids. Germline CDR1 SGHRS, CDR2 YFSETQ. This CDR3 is CASSLTGGLYNEQFF. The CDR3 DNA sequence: TGCGCCAGCAGCTTGACAGGGGGTCTCTACAATGAGCAGTTCTTC.

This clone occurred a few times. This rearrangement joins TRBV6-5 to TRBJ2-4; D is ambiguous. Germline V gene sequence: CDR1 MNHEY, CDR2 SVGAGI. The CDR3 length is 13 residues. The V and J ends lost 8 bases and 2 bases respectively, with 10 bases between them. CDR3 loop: CASLGFTKNIQYF. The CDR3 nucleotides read TGTGCCAGCCTAGGTTTCACCAAAAACATTCAGTACTTC.

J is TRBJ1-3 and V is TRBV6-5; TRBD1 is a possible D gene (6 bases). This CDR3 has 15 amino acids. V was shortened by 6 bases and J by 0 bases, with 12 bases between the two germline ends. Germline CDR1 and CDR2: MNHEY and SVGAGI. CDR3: CASRAGASSGNTIYF. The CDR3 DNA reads TGTGCCAGCAGGGCAGGGGCCAGCTCTGGAAACACCATATATTTT.